The clone carrying this T cell receptor beta chain showed up just a few times. The data derive from a study of T cells in Graves' hyperthyroidism and ophthalmopathy. This CDR3 is built from 13 residues. Germline CDR1 SEHNR, CDR2 FQNEAQ (reference sequence). Trimming shortened V by 5 bases and J by 4 bases, and 12 bases separated the two germline ends. What was amplified from RNA transcripts were TCR beta CDR3 regions. HTBI primers drove first-round RT-PCR of the TCR CDR3. Each CDR3 protein gets one entry after TCRdb re-called the multiplex PCR reads with MiXCR. The table records 500,000 to 600,000 distinct CDR3 sequences, 20% of them present only once. The diagnoses drew upon clinical symptoms, serum thyroxine and TRAb, thyroid ultrasound and orbital computed tomography.

The TCR sequence derives from a man in his forties or fifties with Graves' ophthalmopathy. The chain employs TRBV7-9 and TRBJ2-7; D ambiguous. Sequenced sample: blood. CDR3 nucleotide sequence: TGTGCCAGCAGCCTCCCTCCGGGTTACGAGCAGTACTTC. This sequence encodes CASSLPPGYEQYF.